A selection of T cell receptor beta chains follows, all from one sample in a study of blood T cell repertoires in COVID-19. Generated by immunoSEQ multiplex PCR, the TCRdb table keeps only in-frame clones and is missing some. The table lists fewer than 500,000 clones, 85% to 90% of them singletons, with 0.9% to 1.2% in the top ten. Sequencing was performed on PBMCs or T cells enriched from blood (not recorded which). The receptor source for this set is a man younger than 40 who had recovered from COVID-19. CDR3s include the opening cysteine and the closing phenylalanine or tryptophan. The D gene is left open where the match is weak. Rows give clone size only sometimes, using once, few, many, or a class for an expanded clone.

clone size: NA; V gene: TRBV6-2/TRBV6-3; D gene: TRBD1; J gene: TRBJ2-1; CDR3 protein: CASSYRDRSYNEQFF; CDR3 DNA: TGTGCCAGCAGTTACCGGGACAGGTCATACAATGAGCAGTTCTTC
clone size: NA; V gene: TRBV7-9; D gene: NA; J gene: TRBJ2-1; CDR3 protein: CASSFLGGLSYNEQFF; CDR3 DNA: TGTGCCAGCAGCTTCCTGGGCGGGCTTTCCTACAATGAGCAGTTCTTC
clone size: few; V gene: TRBV7-9; D gene: NA; J gene: TRBJ1-1; CDR3 protein: CASSLNKNTEAFF; CDR3 DNA: TGTGCCAGCAGCTTAAACAAGAACACTGAAGCTTTCTTT
clone size: NA; V gene: TRBV5-6; D gene: NA; J gene: TRBJ2-6; CDR3 protein: CASSAVRTGANVLTF; CDR3 DNA: TGTGCCAGCAGCGCGGTAAGGACTGGGGCCAACGTCCTGACTTTC
clone size: NA; V gene: TRBV28; D gene: NA; J gene: TRBJ2-2; CDR3 protein: CASSLFLGSIGTGELFF; CDR3 DNA: TGTGCCAGCAGTTTATTTCTCGGGAGTATAGGCACCGGGGAGCTGTTTTTT
clone size: NA; V gene: TRBV6-5; D gene: TRBD1; J gene: TRBJ2-7; CDR3 protein: CASSNNGTAIYEQYF; CDR3 DNA: TGTGCCAGCAGTAACAACGGGACAGCTATCTACGAGCAGTACTTC
clone size: NA; V gene: TRBV27; D gene: NA; J gene: TRBJ2-5; CDR3 protein: CASSLRYRSQETQYF; CDR3 DNA: TGTGCCAGCAGTTTAAGGTACAGAAGCCAAGAGACCCAGTACTTC
clone size: once; V gene: TRBV5-6; D gene: TRBD2; J gene: TRBJ2-2; CDR3 protein: CASSPRLGLAGAHGELFF; CDR3 DNA: TGTGCCAGCAGCCCAAGGCTGGGACTAGCGGGAGCCCACGGGGAGCTGTTTTTT
clone size: NA; V gene: TRBV21-1; D gene: NA; J gene: TRBJ2-7; CDR3 protein: CASSAEIGGDEQYF; CDR3 DNA: TGTGCCAGCAGCGCGGAGATAGGAGGGGACGAGCAGTACTTC
clone size: NA; V gene: TRBV6-5; D gene: NA; J gene: TRBJ1-1; CDR3 protein: CASRMRAEAFF; CDR3 DNA: TGTGCCAGCAGGATGAGAGCTGAAGCTTTCTTT
clone size: NA; V gene: TRBV28; D gene: NA; J gene: TRBJ1-5; CDR3 protein: CASSLAEGSNQPQHF; CDR3 DNA: TGTGCCAGCAGTTTAGCTGAGGGCTCCAATCAGCCCCAGCATTTT
clone size: NA; V gene: TRBV28; D gene: NA; J gene: TRBJ1-2; CDR3 protein: CASSGRWSQNLYGYTF; CDR3 DNA: TGTGCCAGCAGTGGGAGGTGGAGTCAGAACCTTTATGGCTACACCTTC
clone size: few; V gene: TRBV19; D gene: NA; J gene: TRBJ2-1; CDR3 protein: CASSTHRVSYNEQFF; CDR3 DNA: TGTGCCAGTAGTACCCACAGGGTGTCCTACAATGAGCAGTTCTTC
clone size: NA; V gene: TRBV28; D gene: TRBD1; J gene: TRBJ1-2; CDR3 protein: CASSSADRGEGGYTF; CDR3 DNA: TGTGCCAGCAGTTCCGCGGACAGGGGTGAAGGTGGCTACACCTTC
clone size: NA; V gene: TRBV25-1; D gene: TRBD1; J gene: TRBJ1-5; CDR3 protein: CASSQTGANQPQHF; CDR3 DNA: TGTGCCAGCAGCCAGACAGGGGCCAATCAGCCCCAGCATTTT
clone size: once; V gene: TRBV7-9; D gene: TRBD2; J gene: TRBJ2-3; CDR3 protein: CASSLASLAGAAQYF; CDR3 DNA: TGTGCCAGCAGCTTAGCTAGTCTAGCGGGCGCCGCGCAGTATTTT
clone size: NA; V gene: TRBV9; D gene: NA; J gene: TRBJ1-3; CDR3 protein: CASTRPGSGNTIYF; CDR3 DNA: TGTGCCAGCACCCGGCCAGGCTCTGGAAACACCATATATTTT
clone size: NA; V gene: TRBV28; D gene: TRBD1; J gene: TRBJ1-2; CDR3 protein: CASSSPDREVYGYTF; CDR3 DNA: TGTGCCAGCAGTTCACCGGACAGGGAGGTCTATGGCTACACCTTC
clone size: NA; V gene: TRBV24-1; D gene: TRBD1; J gene: TRBJ2-2; CDR3 protein: CATSQQGVNGELFF; CDR3 DNA: TGTGCCACCAGTCAACAGGGGGTTAACGGGGAGCTGTTTTTT
clone size: NA; V gene: TRBV10-3; D gene: TRBD1; J gene: TRBJ1-2; CDR3 protein: CAISGGQGAYGYTF; CDR3 DNA: TGTGCCATCAGCGGGGGACAGGGAGCCTATGGCTACACCTTC
clone size: NA; V gene: TRBV19; D gene: NA; J gene: TRBJ1-5; CDR3 protein: CASSGQGGNQPQHF; CDR3 DNA: TGTGCCAGTAGCGGCCAGGGTGGCAATCAGCCCCAGCATTTT
clone size: NA; V gene: TRBV6-4; D gene: TRBD2; J gene: TRBJ2-5; CDR3 protein: CASRPRRTSGWKETQYF; CDR3 DNA: TGTGCCAGCAGGCCCAGGAGGACTAGCGGCTGGAAAGAGACCCAGTACTTC
clone size: NA; V gene: TRBV7-9; D gene: NA; J gene: TRBJ1-5; CDR3 protein: CASSPVRGGSNQPQHF; CDR3 DNA: TGTGCCAGCAGCCCCGTCCGGGGGGGGTCCAATCAGCCCCAGCATTTT
clone size: NA; V gene: TRBV19; D gene: TRBD1; J gene: TRBJ1-6; CDR3 protein: CASSIDAGGARSPLHF; CDR3 DNA: TGTGCCAGTAGTATAGATGCAGGGGGCGCGAGGTCACCCCTCCACTTT
clone size: NA; V gene: TRBV6-2/TRBV6-3; D gene: TRBD2; J gene: TRBJ2-7; CDR3 protein: CASSYSGREPDEQYF; CDR3 DNA: TGTGCCAGCAGTTATTCCGGGCGGGAGCCCGACGAGCAGTACTTC
clone size: NA; V gene: TRBV6-5; D gene: NA; J gene: TRBJ2-7; CDR3 protein: CATTKGEGPNEQYF; CDR3 DNA: TGTGCCACCACAAAGGGGGAGGGCCCCAACGAGCAGTACTTC
clone size: NA; V gene: TRBV4-1; D gene: TRBD1; J gene: TRBJ1-4; CDR3 protein: CASSSRDRELEKLFF; CDR3 DNA: TGCGCCAGCAGCTCCCGGGACAGGGAGTTGGAAAAACTGTTTTTT
clone size: NA; V gene: TRBV7-9; D gene: NA; J gene: TRBJ1-6; CDR3 protein: CASSENGGRYSPLHF; CDR3 DNA: TGTGCCAGCAGCGAAAACGGGGGGCGGTATTCACCCCTCCACTTT
clone size: NA; V gene: TRBV5-1; D gene: NA; J gene: TRBJ2-7; CDR3 protein: CASSPQGKREYEQYF; CDR3 DNA: TGCGCCAGCAGCCCACAGGGGAAGCGGGAGTACGAGCAGTACTTC
clone size: NA; V gene: TRBV4-2; D gene: TRBD2; J gene: TRBJ2-1; CDR3 protein: CASSRNWASGSHNEQFF; CDR3 DNA: TGTGCCAGCAGTCGGAATTGGGCTAGCGGGAGCCACAATGAGCAGTTCTTC
clone size: NA; V gene: TRBV7-3; D gene: TRBD1; J gene: TRBJ1-5; CDR3 protein: CASKPKRRGPKPQHF; CDR3 DNA: TGTGCCAGCAAACCTAAAAGGAGGGGGCCCAAGCCCCAGCATTTT
clone size: once; V gene: TRBV30; D gene: NA; J gene: TRBJ2-7; CDR3 protein: CAWSVRGHPYEQYF; CDR3 DNA: TGTGCCTGGAGTGTACGGGGACACCCCTACGAGCAGTACTTC
clone size: few; V gene: TRBV5-1; D gene: TRBD1; J gene: TRBJ2-2; CDR3 protein: CASSYRDSTGELFF; CDR3 DNA: TGCGCCAGCAGCTACCGGGACAGCACCGGGGAGCTGTTTTTT
clone size: NA; V gene: TRBV28; D gene: NA; J gene: TRBJ1-2; CDR3 protein: CASSPRTDYGYTF; CDR3 DNA: TGTGCCAGCAGTCCTAGGACAGACTATGGCTACACCTTC
clone size: NA; V gene: TRBV6-1; D gene: NA; J gene: TRBJ1-1; CDR3 protein: CASSDPSPPEAFF; CDR3 DNA: TGTGCCAGCAGTGACCCTTCCCCCCCTGAAGCTTTCTTT
clone size: NA; V gene: TRBV9; D gene: TRBD2; J gene: TRBJ2-5; CDR3 protein: CASSVLLAGMQETQYF; CDR3 DNA: TGTGCCAGCAGCGTACTGTTAGCGGGGATGCAAGAGACCCAGTACTTC